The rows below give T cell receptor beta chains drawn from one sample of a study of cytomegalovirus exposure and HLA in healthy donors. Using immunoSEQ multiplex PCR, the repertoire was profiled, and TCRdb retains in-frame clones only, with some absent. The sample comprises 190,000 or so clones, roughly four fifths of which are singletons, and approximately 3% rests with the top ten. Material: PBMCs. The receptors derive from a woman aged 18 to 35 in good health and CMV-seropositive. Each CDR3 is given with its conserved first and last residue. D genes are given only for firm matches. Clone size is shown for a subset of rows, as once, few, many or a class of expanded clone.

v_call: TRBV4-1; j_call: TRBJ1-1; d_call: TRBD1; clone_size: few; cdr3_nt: TGCGCCAGCAGCCAAGATTGGTTACAGGGGGCTACTGAAGCTTTCTTT; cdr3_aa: CASSQDWLQGATEAFF
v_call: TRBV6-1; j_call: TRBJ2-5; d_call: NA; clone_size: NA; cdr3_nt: TGTGCCAGCAGTGAAGCCAAAGGGAGGGGGGAGACCCAGTACTTC; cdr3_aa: CASSEAKGRGETQYF
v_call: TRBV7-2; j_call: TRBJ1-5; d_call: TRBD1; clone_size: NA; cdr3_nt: TGTGCCAGCAGCTTCCAGACAGGGGGCAATCAGCCCCAGCATTTT; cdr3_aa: CASSFQTGGNQPQHF
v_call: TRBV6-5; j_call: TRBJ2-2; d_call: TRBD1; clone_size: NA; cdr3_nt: TGTGCCAGCATTAACCCGGGACAGGTGACCGGGGAGCTGTTTTTT; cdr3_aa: CASINPGQVTGELFF
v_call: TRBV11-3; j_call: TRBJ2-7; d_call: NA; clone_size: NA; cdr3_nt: TGTGCCAGCAGCTTATCATTGAGTAGCGGAGTCCCCGCCGAGCAGTACTTC; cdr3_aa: CASSLSLSSGVPAEQYF
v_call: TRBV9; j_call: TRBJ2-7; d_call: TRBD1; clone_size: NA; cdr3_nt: TGTGCCAGCAGCGTCGGACAGGGCCCCTACGAGCAGTACTTC; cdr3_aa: CASSVGQGPYEQYF
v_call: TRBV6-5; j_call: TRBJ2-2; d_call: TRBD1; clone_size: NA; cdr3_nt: TGTGCCAGCAGCCCCCAGGGGGTGCCCGGGGAGCTGTTTTTT; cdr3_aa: CASSPQGVPGELFF
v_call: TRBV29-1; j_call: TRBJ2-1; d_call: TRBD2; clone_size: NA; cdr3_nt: TGCAGCGTACGGGGGGGTCCTCGCAATGAGCAGTTCTTC; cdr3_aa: CSVRGGPRNEQFF
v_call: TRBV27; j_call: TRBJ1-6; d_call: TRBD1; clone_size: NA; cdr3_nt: TGTGCCAGCAGTCCTGACAGGGGTTCACCCCTCCACTTT; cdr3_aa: CASSPDRGSPLHF
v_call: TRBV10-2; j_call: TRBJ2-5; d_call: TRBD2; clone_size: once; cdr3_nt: TGCGCCAGCAGTGAGCGGCGGGGGGGCTCGGAGACCCAGTACTTC; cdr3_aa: CASSERRGGSETQYF
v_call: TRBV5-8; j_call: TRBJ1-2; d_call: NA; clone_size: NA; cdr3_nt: TGTGCCAGCAGCTTGTTCGGTTCCGGGGGCTACACCTTC; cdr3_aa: CASSLFGSGGYTF
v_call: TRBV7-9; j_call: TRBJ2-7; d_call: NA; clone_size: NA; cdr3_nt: TGTGCCAGCAGCTCCGGGACAACAACCTACGAGCAGTACTTC; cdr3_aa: CASSSGTTTYEQYF
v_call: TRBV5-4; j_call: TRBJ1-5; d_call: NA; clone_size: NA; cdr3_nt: TGTGCCAGCAGCTTGGGGGCGGGGGGTAGCAATCAGCCCCAGCATTTT; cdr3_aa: CASSLGAGGSNQPQHF
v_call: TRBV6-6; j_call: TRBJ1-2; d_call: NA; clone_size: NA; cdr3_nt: TGTGCCAGCAGTTACTCGAACCAGGGCGGACACTACACCTTC; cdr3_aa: CASSYSNQGGHYTF
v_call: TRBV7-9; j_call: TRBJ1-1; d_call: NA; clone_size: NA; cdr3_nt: TGTGCCAGCAGCGTATCACAAGTGAACACTGAAGCTTTCTTT; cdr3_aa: CASSVSQVNTEAFF
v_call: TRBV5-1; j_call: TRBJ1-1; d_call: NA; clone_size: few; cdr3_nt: TGCGCCAGCAGCTTATGGTCGGGGGAAGAAGCTTTCTTT; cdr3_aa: CASSLWSGEEAFF
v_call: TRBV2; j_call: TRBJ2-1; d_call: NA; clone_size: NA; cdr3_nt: TGTGCCAGCAGTTACCGGGTGGGCCACTCGGAGGAGTTCTTC; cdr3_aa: CASSYRVGHSEEFF
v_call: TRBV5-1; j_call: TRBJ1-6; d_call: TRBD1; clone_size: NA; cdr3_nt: TGCGCCAGCAGCTTGCAGGGGGAAGGAAATTCACCCCTCCACTTT; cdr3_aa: CASSLQGEGNSPLHF
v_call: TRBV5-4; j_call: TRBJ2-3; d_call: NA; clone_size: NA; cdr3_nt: TGTGCCAGCAGCTCGGGACTGCGCACAGATACGCAGTATTTT; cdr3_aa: CASSSGLRTDTQYF
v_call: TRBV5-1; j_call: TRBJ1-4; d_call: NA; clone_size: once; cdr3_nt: TGCGCCAGCAGCGGGGGAGGGGATGAAAAACTGTTTTTT; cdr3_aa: CASSGGGDEKLFF
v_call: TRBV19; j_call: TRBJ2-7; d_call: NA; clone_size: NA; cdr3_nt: TGTGCCAGTAGTACTAGGGGTTGGATCCACGAGCAGTACTTC; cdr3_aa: CASSTRGWIHEQYF
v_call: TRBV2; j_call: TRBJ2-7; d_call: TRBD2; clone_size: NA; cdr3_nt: TGTGCCAGCAGTGGACCGCGGACTAGGAAGGGAATCGACGAGCAGTACTTC; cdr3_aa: CASSGPRTRKGIDEQYF
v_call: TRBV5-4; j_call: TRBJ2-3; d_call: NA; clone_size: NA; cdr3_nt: TGTGCCAGCAGCTTGGCTGAGGGGGGGGATACGCAGTATTTT; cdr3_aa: CASSLAEGGDTQYF
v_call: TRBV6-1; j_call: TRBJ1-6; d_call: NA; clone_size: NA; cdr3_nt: TGTGCCAGCAGTGAAAGGGGGGGAATGGTCGGTAATTCACCCCTCCACTTT; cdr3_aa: CASSERGGMVGNSPLHF
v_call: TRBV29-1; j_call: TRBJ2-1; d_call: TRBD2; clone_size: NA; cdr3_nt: TGCAGCGTGACCCCCGGGGAGGGCTACAATGAGCAGTTCTTC; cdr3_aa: CSVTPGEGYNEQFF
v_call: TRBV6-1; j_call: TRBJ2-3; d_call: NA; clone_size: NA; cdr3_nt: TGTGCCAGCAGTGATAGGCTAGCGAACACAGATACGCAGTATTTT; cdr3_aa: CASSDRLANTDTQYF
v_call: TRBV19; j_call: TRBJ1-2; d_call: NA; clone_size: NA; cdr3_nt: TGTGCCAGCCAGAGACAGCCTAACTATGGCTACACCTTC; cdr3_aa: CASQRQPNYGYTF
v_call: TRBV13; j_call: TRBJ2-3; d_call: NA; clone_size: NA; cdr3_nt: TGTGCCAGCAGCTTTACCTCGGAGGCAGATACGCAGTATTTT; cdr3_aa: CASSFTSEADTQYF
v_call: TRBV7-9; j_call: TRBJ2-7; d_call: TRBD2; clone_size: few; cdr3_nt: TGTGCCAGCAGCTCCGCACTAGCGGGGATCCACGAGCAGTACTTC; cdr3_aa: CASSSALAGIHEQYF
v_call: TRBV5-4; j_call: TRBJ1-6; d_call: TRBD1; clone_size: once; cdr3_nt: TGTGCCAGCAGCCTCGGGGACAGGGTTTCACCCCTCCACTTT; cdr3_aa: CASSLGDRVSPLHF
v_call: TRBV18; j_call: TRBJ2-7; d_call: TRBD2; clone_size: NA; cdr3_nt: TGTGCCAGCTCACCTATAGCGGGGGAGAGGGCTTACGAGCAGTACTTC; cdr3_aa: CASSPIAGERAYEQYF
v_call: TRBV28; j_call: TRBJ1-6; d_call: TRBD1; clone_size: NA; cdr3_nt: TGTGCCAGCAGATCCAGGACAGGCTCCTATAATTCACCCCTCCACTTT; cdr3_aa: CASRSRTGSYNSPLHF
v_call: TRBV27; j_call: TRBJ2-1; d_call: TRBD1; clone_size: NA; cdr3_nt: TGTGCCAGCCGAGACAGGGGGCAGAGTGAGCAGTTCTTC; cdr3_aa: CASRDRGQSEQFF
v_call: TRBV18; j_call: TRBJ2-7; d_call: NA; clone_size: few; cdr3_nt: TGTGCCAGCCTTAGCGGCACCTCCTACGAGCAGTACTTC; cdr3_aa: CASLSGTSYEQYF
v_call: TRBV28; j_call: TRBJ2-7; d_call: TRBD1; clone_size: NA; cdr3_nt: TGTGCCAGCAGTCTTATTTTGACAGGGGTATATTACGAGCAGTACTTC; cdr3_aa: CASSLILTGVYYEQYF
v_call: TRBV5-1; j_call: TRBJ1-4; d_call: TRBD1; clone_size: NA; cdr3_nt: TGCGCCAGCAGCGTGGGACAGACGAATGAAAAACTGTTTTTT; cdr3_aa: CASSVGQTNEKLFF
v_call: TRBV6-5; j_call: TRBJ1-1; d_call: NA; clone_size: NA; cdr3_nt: TGTGCCAGCAGTATTGGAGGCACTGAAGCTTTCTTT; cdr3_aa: CASSIGGTEAFF
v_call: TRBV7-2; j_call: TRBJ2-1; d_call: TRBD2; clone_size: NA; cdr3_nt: TGTGCCAGCAGCTTAGACGGTGGGAGGGATGAGCAGTTCTTC; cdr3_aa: CASSLDGGRDEQFF
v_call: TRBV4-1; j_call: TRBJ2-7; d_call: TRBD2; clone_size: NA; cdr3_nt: TGCGCCAGCAGCCAAGAAACCCTAGCGGGCGTCCCTGGGTACTTC; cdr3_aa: CASSQETLAGVPGYF
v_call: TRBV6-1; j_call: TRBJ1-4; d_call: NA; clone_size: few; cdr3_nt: TGTGCCAGCACCGAGGGGGGGTTTACTAATGAAAAACTGTTTTTT; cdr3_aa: CASTEGGFTNEKLFF
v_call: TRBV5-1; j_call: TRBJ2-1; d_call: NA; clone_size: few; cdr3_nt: TGCGCCACCCGCCCAACGGAGTACAATGAGCAGTTCTTC; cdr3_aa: CATRPTEYNEQFF
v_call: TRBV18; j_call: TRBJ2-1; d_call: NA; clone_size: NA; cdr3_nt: TGTGCCAGCTCACCACAAAAGGGGCAGAGCTCCTACAATGAGCAGTTCTTC; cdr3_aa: CASSPQKGQSSYNEQFF
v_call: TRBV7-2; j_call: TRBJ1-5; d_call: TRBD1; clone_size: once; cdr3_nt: TGTGCCAGCAGCTCAGGGGGCCACTATCAGCCCCAGCATTTT; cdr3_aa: CASSSGGHYQPQHF
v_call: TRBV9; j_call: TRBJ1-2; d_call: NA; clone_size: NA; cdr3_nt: TGTGCCAGCAGCAATTGGGACTTGGAATATGGCTACACCTTC; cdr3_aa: CASSNWDLEYGYTF
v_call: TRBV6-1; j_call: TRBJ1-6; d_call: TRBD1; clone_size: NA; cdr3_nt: TGTGCCAGCACACAGGGGGTTTCACCCCTCCACTTT; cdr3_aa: CASTQGVSPLHF
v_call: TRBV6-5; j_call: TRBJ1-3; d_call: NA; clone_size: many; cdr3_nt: TGTGCCAGCAGTTACTCGGGAGGGTCTGGAAACACCATATATTTT; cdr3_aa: CASSYSGGSGNTIYF
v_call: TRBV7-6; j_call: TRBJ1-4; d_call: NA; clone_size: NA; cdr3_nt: TGTGCCAGCAGCGCCACAGGGAGCGAAAAACTGTTTTTT; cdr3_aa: CASSATGSEKLFF
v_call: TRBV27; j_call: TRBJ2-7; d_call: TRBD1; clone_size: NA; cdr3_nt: TGTGCCAGCGGCACCCGGGACAGGGGCCACGAGCAGTACTTC; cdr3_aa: CASGTRDRGHEQYF
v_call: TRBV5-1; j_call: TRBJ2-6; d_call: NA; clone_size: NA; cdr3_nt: TGCGCCAGCAGCCAAGAGGTGGCCTCTGGGGCCAACGTCCTGACTTTC; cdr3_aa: CASSQEVASGANVLTF
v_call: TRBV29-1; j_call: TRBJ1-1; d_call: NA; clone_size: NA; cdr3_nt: TGCAGCGGGCGAGGCCTTACCGTCCCAAAATCCACGAACACTGAAGCTTTCTTT; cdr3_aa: CSGRGLTVPKSTNTEAFF
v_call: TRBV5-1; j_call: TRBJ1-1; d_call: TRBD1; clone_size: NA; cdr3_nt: TGCGCCAGCAGCACACCGGGACAGGGGTACACTGAAGCTTTCTTT; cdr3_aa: CASSTPGQGYTEAFF
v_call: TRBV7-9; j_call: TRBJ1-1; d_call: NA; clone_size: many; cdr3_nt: TGTGCCAGCAGCAACACAGGCAACACTGAAGCTTTCTTT; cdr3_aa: CASSNTGNTEAFF
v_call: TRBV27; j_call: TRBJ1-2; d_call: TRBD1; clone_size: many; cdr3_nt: TGTGCCAGCAGTTTATCGTCGGGGACAGGGGGCGCGAGTGGCTACACCTTC; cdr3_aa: CASSLSSGTGGASGYTF